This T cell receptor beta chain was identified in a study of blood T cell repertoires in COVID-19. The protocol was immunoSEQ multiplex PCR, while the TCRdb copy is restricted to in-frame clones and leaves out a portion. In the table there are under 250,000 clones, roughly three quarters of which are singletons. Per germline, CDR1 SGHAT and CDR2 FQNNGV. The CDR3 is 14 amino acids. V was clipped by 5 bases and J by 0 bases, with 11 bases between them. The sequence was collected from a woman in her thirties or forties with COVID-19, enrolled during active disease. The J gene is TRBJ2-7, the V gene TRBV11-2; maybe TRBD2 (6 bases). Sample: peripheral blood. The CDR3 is CASSAGSGSYEQYF. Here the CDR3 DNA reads TGTGCCAGCAGCGCGGGTAGCGGCTCCTACGAGCAGTACTTC.